Below, 8 T cell receptor beta chains from the same sample are listed, as sequenced in a study of shared clonotypes between healthy human individuals. Clones were read by immunoSEQ multiplex PCR, and TCRdb kept only the in-frame ones, dropping some. Of around 1.9 million clones in the sample, 90% to 95% were seen once. Naive CD8 populations comprised CD45RO-negative cells positively selected for CCR7, excluding terminally differentiated effector memory CD45RA+ cells. Material for sequencing was naive CD8+ T cells from PBMCs. These receptors came from a man aged 18 to 29 in good health. Some clones in this sample may be carry-over from other donors' samples.

This chain joins TRBV4-1 and TRBJ2-4; D not certain. This CDR3 spans 15 amino acids. Germline CDR1 and CDR2: MGHRA and YSYEKL. V was cut by 2 bases and J by 4 bases, with 12 bases left in between. The CDR3 DNA reads TGCGCCAGCAGCCAAAGTGTGTTACCGAAAAACATTCAGTACTTC. Translated, it gives CASSQSVLPKNIQYF.

The V gene is TRBV27, the J gene TRBJ2-5, with D possibly being TRBD1 or TRBD2 (5 bases each). The CDR3 sequence is 17 residues long. The germline CDR1 and CDR2 sequences are MNHEY and SMNVEV (reference sequence). V lost 2 bases and J 3 bases, leaving 19 bases between the germline ends. The CDR3 sequence: CASSLGYGAEAKETQYF. The CDR3 DNA follows: TGTGCCAGCAGTTTAGGTTACGGGGCAGAGGCCAAAGAGACCCAGTACTTC.

This sequence joins TRBV4-3 and TRBJ2-1; 10 nucleotides match TRBD2. Germline V gene sequence: CDR1 LGHNA, CDR2 YSLEER. V lost 0 bases, J lost 5 bases, and 10 bases stayed unmatched. The CDR3 is made up of 18 amino acids. CDR3 bases: TGCGCCAGCAGCCAAGACGATCTGGGACTAGCGCAAGACAATGAGCAGTTCTTC. Translated: CASSQDDLGLAQDNEQFF.

The chain uses TRBV7-3 and TRBJ1-1; TRBD1 matches 10 bases. CDR1 SGHTA and CDR2 FQGTGA come from the germline V gene. V was pared by 4 bases and J by 1 base, with 3 bases of the junction left unmatched. The CDR3 is 15 amino acids. The CDR3 sequence is CASSSRQGANTEAFF. CDR3 nucleotides: TGTGCCAGCAGCTCCAGACAGGGGGCGAACACTGAAGCTTTCTTT.

The chain links TRBV7-9 to TRBJ2-3, with 7 nucleotides matching TRBD1. CDR3 size: 15 residues. V shed 5 bases and J 4 bases; nucleotides not matched to a gene: 9. The germline CDR1 and CDR2 sequences are SEHNR and FQNEAQ (reference sequence). The CDR3 DNA reads as TGTGCCAGCAGCCCTCGAGGGGACAGACCAGATACGCAGTATTTT. Its translation is CASSPRGDRPDTQYF.

About this clone: The same CDR3 can be traced to other DNA sequences in this sample. The J gene is TRBJ1-1, the V gene TRBV28; TRBD1 might be the D (6 bases). The V and J ends lost 3 bases and 1 base respectively, with 9 bases between them. Germline loops: CDR1 MDHEN, CDR2 SYDVKM. The CDR3 loop spans 14 amino acids. CDR3 in DNA: TGTGCCAGCAGTTTCAGGGGCCCGAACACTGAAGCTTTCTTT. Amino acids: CASSFRGPNTEAFF. Full variable domain (outside the CDR3, taken from reference TRBV28 and TRBJ1-1): DVKVTQSSRYLVKRTGEKVFLECVQDMDHENMFWYRQDPGLGLRLIYFSYDVKMKEKGDIPEGYSVSREKKERFSLILESASTNQTSMYLCASSFRGPNTEAFFGQGTRLTVV.

The CDR3 DNA sequence: TGTGCCAGCAGCCCAGGTAGCCTGGAGCTGTTTTTT. This gives the protein CASSPGSLELFF. The chain combines TRBV14 with TRBJ2-2; the D is unclear. The CDR3 extends over 12 amino acids. Germline V gene data show CDR1 as SGHDN and CDR2 as FVKESK. The V end lost 4 bases, the J end lost 10 bases, and 10 bases lay between the germline ends.

The chain uses TRBV23-1 and TRBJ2-3; D is unresolved. TRBV23-1 is an ORF for which the function is uncertain. V lost 0 bases and J 6 bases, leaving 16 bases between the germline ends. The CDR3 has 16 amino acids. CDR3 bases: TGCGCCAGCAGTCAATCGCGCGAACACCCGACCGATACGCAGTATTTT. It specifies CASSQSREHPTDTQYF.